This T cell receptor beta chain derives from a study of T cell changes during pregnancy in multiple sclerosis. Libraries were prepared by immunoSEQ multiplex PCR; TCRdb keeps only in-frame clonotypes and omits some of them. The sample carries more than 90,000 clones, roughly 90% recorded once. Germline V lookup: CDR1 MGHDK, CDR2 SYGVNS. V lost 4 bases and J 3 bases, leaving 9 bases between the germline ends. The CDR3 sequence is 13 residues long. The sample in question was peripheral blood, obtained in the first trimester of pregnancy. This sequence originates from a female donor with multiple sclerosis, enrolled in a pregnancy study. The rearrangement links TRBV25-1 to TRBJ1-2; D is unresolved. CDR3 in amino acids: CASSAGSHYGYTF. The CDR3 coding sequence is TGTGCCAGCAGTGCGGGTAGTCACTATGGCTACACCTTC.